These 10 T cell receptor beta chains were sequenced from one sample in a study of blood T cell repertoires in COVID-19. TCRdb keeps only in-frame clones here, not all; method: immunoSEQ multiplex PCR. The data hold 350,000 to 450,000 clones, with roughly 88% observed a single time. Sequenced: PBMCs or T cells enriched from blood (not recorded which). All receptors come from a woman under 30 who had been exposed to COVID-19.

A remark on this clone: Without the conserved terminal phenylalanine or tryptophan, this CDR3 likely stems from a read error. The DNA is omitted, as the CDR3 cannot be located on it reliably, and the CDR3 follows TCRdb's listing. The CDR3 sequence: CASSSGGN. The gene calls are TRBV7-9 and TRBJ2-7; the tabulated D call, TRBD1, remains unverified against the DNA. Ends included, the CDR3 has 8 residues. Looked up from germline, CDR1 is SEHNR and CDR2 is FQNEAQ (reference sequence).

The chain employs TRBV4-1 and TRBJ1-6; possible D gene TRBD1, 5 bases. CDR3 length equals 14 residues. Trimming removed 1 base from V and 18 bases from J, with 19 bases in between. From germline, CDR1 is MGHRA and CDR2 YSYEKL. CDR3 DNA: TGCGCCAGCAGCCAAGCCAACGGGGGAGGGGACCCCCACTTT. Translating it yields CASSQANGGGDPHF.

The chain employs TRBV6-5 and TRBJ1-5; D gene unclear. This CDR3 is 12 amino acids long. The germline gives CDR1 MNHEY, CDR2 SVGAGI. Trimming pared 5 bases from V and 11 bases from J, leaving 13 bases between. DNA for the CDR3: TGTGCCAGCAGTCAGGACGGGATAGCCCAGCATTTT. Protein: CASSQDGIAQHF.

This chain joins TRBV28 and TRBJ2-1; 9 bases match TRBD2. The germline gives CDR1 MDHEN, CDR2 SYDVKM. Trimming removed 8 bases from V and 8 bases from J; junction bases left unmatched: 19. The CDR3 has 17 residues. For the CDR3, the DNA is TGTGCCAGCTTCAATACCCTCTGGCTAGCGGGATCTGATGAGCAGTTCTTC. It codes for CASFNTLWLAGSDEQFF.

The gene calls are TRBV7-9 and TRBJ1-1; TRBD1 is a possible D gene (6 bases). The germline V gene encodes CDR1 SEHNR and CDR2 FQNEAQ (reference sequence). CDR3 length: 14 residues. V lost 4 bases, J lost 7 bases, and 16 bases lay in between. CDR3 protein: CASSSAGAEDEAFF. CDR3 bases: TGTGCCAGCAGCTCAGCAGGGGCGGAAGATGAAGCTTTCTTT.

This sequence joins TRBV11-3 and TRBJ2-3, with a possible D match to TRBD1 (6 bases). Trimming took off 3 bases at V and 1 base at J, with 17 bases between the two ends. The CDR3 contains 17 residues. The germline V gene encodes CDR1 SGHNT and CDR2 YENEEA. The CDR3 nucleotides are TGTGCCAGCAGCTTCAGGGGAACATCCCTCGGCACAGATACGCAGTATTTT. Its translation is CASSFRGTSLGTDTQYF.

The chain has TRBV28 and TRBJ2-7; TRBD2 aligns across 13 bases. This CDR3 is 15 amino acids long. The germline CDR1 and CDR2 sequences are MDHEN and SYDVKM. Trimming cost V 6 bases and J 3 bases; bases outside gene matches: 5. CDR3 in amino acids: CASSLGLAGIYEQYF. CDR3 sequence (DNA): TGTGCCAGCAGCCTGGGACTAGCGGGGATCTACGAGCAGTACTTC.

The rearrangement links TRBV7-2 to TRBJ2-3; 9 positions match TRBD2. CDR3 length equals 16 residues. The germline V gene encodes CDR1 SGHTA and CDR2 FQGNSA. V lost 6 bases and J lost 4; bases outside the gene matches: 11. CDR3 in amino acids: CASSYSGGASADTQYF. DNA of the CDR3: TGTGCCAGCAGTTATAGCGGGGGAGCCTCGGCAGATACGCAGTATTTT.

The CDR3 DNA follows: TGTGCCAGCGCCGGGGGGACAGGGACCTACGAGCAGTACTTC. This gives the protein CASAGGTGTYEQYF. The rearrangement links TRBV18 to TRBJ2-7; 9 bases are shared with TRBD1. The CDR3 is made up of 14 amino acids. V shed 8 bases, J shed 2 bases, and the junction held 7 bases outside the gene matches. CDR1 is KGHSH, CDR2 LQKENI, per germline.

The chain joins TRBV7-2 to TRBJ2-7, with TRBD2 identical over 12 bases. The CDR3 is made up of 16 amino acids. Germline V lookup: CDR1 SGHTA, CDR2 FQGNSA. Trimming took 6 bases from V and 5 from J; bases not matched to a gene: 11. The CDR3 nucleotides read TGTGCCAGCAGATATAAGACTAGCGGGAGTGTCCACGAGCAGTACTTC. It specifies CASRYKTSGSVHEQYF. Based on the CDR3 plus reference TRBV7-2 and TRBJ2-7, the full variable domain is GAGVSQSPSNKVTEKGKDVELRCDPISGHTALYWYRQSLGQGLEFLIYFQGNSAPDKSGLPSDRFSAERTGGSVSTLTIQRTQQEDSAVYLCASRYKTSGSVHEQYFGPGTRLTVT.